This T cell receptor (beta chain) originates from a study of blood T cell repertoires in COVID-19. The overall study: Sources were T cells, B-cell-depleted T cells, or PBMCs; the material itself was cDNA or gDNA.

Clones were sequenced by immunoSEQ multiplex PCR, and TCRdb holds only the in-frame ones, with some missing. The sample consists of over 200,000 clones, roughly 89% of them appearing once. Germline trimming cut 5 bases from V and 4 bases from J; bases unmatched to any gene: 11. Germline V gene lookup returns CDR1 SGHKS and CDR2 YYEKEE (reference sequence). This CDR3 region has 16 residues. This TCR derives from a man aged 55 to 70 who had recovered from COVID-19. Material for sequencing was peripheral blood. The V and J genes are TRBV5-5 and TRBJ1-2; 10 bases are shared with TRBD1. CDR3: CASRLVPGQGIYGYTF. CDR3 nucleotides: TGTGCCAGCAGACTTGTTCCGGGACAGGGGATCTATGGCTACACCTTC. The full variable domain, completed using reference TRBV5-5 and TRBJ1-2, is DAGVTQSPTHLIKTRGQQVTLRCSPISGHKSVSWYQQVLGQGPQFIFQYYEKEERGRGNFPDRFSARQFPNYSSELNVNALLLGDSALYLCASRLVPGQGIYGYTFGSGTRLTVV.